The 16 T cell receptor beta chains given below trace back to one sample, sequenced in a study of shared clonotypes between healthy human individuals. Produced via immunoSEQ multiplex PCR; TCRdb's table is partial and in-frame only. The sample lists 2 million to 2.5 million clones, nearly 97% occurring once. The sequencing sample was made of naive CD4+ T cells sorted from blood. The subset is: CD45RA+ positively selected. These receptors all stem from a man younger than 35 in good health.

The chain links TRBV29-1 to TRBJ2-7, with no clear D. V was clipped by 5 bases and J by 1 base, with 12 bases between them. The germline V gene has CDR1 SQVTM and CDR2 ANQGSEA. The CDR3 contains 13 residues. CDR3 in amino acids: CSVLSTESYEQYF. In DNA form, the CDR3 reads TGCAGCGTTCTAAGCACAGAATCCTACGAGCAGTACTTC.

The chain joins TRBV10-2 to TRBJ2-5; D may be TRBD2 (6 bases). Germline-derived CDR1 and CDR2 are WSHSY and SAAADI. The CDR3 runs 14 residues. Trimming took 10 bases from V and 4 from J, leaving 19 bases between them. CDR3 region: CATEGRGVGETQYF. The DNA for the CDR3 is TGCGCCACGGAGGGCCGCGGGGTTGGAGAGACCCAGTACTTC.

As DNA, the CDR3 is TGTGCCAGCTCCGGCCAGAGCGATTCACCCCTCCACTTT. This encodes CASSGQSDSPLHF. This chain links TRBV18 with TRBJ1-6, with D unclear. Trimming stripped 6 bases from V and 8 bases from J, with 11 bases between. From germline, CDR1 is KGHSH and CDR2 LQKENI. The CDR3 runs to 13 residues. The whole variable domain, filled in from reference TRBV18 and TRBJ1-6, reads NAGVMQNPRHLVRRRGQEARLRCSPMKGHSHVYWYRQLPEEGLKFMVYLQKENIIDESGMPKERFSAEFPKEGPSILRIQQVVRGDSAAYFCASSGQSDSPLHFGNGTRLTVT.

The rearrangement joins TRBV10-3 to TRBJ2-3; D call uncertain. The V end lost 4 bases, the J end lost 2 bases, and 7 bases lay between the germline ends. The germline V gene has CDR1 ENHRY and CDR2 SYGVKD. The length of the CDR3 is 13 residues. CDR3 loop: CAISGGYTDTQYF. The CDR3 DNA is TGTGCCATCAGTGGCGGATACACAGATACGCAGTATTTT.

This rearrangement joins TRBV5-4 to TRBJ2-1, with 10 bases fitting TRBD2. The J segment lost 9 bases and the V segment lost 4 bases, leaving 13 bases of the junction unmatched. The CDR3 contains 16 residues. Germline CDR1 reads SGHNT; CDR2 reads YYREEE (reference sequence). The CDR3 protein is CASSPMTSGQNGEQFF. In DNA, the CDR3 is TGTGCCAGCAGCCCGATGACTAGCGGGCAAAATGGTGAGCAGTTCTTC.

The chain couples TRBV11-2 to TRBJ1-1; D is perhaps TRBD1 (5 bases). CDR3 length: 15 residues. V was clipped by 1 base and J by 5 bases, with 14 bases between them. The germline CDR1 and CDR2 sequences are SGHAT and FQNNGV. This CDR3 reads CASSLAGMKGTEAFF. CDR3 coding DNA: TGTGCCAGCAGCTTAGCAGGGATGAAGGGGACTGAAGCTTTCTTT.

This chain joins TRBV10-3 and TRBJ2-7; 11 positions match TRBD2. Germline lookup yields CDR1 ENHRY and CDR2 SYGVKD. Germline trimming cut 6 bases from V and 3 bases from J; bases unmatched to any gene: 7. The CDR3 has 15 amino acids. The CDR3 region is CAIRKTSGDHYEQYF. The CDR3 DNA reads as TGTGCCATCAGGAAGACTAGCGGGGACCACTACGAGCAGTACTTC.

CDR3 in DNA: TGTGCCTGGAGTCTTCAAGGGGAAAGCACAGATACGCAGTATTTT. This encodes CAWSLQGESTDTQYF. The rearrangement uses TRBV30 and TRBJ2-3; tentative D call: TRBD1 (5 bases). The germline V gene has CDR1 GTSNPN and CDR2 SVGIG (reference sequence). V was pared by 2 bases and J by 0 bases, with 12 bases between. The CDR3 has 15 residues. Supplemented by reference TRBV30 and TRBJ2-3, the full variable domain reads SQTIHQWPATLVQPVGSPLSLECTVEGTSNPNLYWYRQAAGRGLQLLFYSVGIGQISSEVPQNLSASRPQDRQFILSSKKLLLSDSGFYLCAWSLQGESTDTQYFGPGTRLTVL.

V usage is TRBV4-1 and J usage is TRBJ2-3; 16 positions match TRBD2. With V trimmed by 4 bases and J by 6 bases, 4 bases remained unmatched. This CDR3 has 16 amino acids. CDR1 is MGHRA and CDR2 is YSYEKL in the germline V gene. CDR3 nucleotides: TGCGCCAGCAGCCGGGGACTAGCGGGGGGGCTGGATACGCAGTATTTT. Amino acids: CASSRGLAGGLDTQYF.

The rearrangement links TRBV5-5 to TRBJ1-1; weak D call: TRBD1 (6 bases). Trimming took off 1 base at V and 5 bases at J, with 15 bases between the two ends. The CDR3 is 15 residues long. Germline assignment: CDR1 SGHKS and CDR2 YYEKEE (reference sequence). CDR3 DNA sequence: TGTGCCAGCAGCTTGCAAGCAGGGGTGAGGACTGAAGCTTTCTTT. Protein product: CASSLQAGVRTEAFF. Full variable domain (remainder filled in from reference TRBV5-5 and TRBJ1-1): DAGVTQSPTHLIKTRGQQVTLRCSPISGHKSVSWYQQVLGQGPQFIFQYYEKEERGRGNFPDRFSARQFPNYSSELNVNALLLGDSALYLCASSLQAGVRTEAFFGQGTRLTVV.

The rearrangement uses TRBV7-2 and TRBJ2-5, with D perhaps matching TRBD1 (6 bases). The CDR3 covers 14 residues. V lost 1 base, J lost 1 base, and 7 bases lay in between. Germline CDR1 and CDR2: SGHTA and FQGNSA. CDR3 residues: CASSLDRVQETQYF. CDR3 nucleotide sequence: TGTGCCAGCAGCTTAGACAGGGTCCAAGAGACCCAGTACTTC.

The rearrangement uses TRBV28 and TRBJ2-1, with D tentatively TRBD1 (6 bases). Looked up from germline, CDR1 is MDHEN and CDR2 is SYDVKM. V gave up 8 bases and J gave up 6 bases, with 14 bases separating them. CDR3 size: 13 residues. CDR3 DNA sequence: TGTGCCAGCGAGCAGGGGAAGCGCAATGAGCAGTTCTTC. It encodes CASEQGKRNEQFF.

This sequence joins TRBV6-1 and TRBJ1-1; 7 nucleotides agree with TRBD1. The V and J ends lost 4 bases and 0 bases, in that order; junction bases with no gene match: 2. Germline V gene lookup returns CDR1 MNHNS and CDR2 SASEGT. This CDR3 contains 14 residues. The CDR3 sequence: CASSGGQMNTEAFF. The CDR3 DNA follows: TGTGCCAGCAGTGGGGGACAGATGAACACTGAAGCTTTCTTT.

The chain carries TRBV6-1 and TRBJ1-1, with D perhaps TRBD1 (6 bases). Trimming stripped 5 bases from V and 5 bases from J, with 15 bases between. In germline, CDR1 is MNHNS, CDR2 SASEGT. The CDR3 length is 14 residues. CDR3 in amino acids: CASSLEGDGTEAFF. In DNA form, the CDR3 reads TGTGCCAGCAGTCTCGAGGGGGATGGAACTGAAGCTTTCTTT.

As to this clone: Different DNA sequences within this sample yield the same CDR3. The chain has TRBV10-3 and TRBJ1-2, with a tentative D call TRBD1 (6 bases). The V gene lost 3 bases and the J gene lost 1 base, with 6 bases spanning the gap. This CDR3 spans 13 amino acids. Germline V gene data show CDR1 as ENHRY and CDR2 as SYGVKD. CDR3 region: CAISDRGNYGYTF. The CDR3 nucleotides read TGTGCCATCAGTGACAGGGGTAACTATGGCTACACCTTC.

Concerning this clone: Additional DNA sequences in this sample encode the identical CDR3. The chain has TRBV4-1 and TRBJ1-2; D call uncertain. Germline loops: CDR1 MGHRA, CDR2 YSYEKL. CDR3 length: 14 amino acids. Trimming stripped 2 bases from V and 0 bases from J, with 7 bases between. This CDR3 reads CASSQTGTNYGYTF. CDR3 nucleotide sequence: TGCGCCAGCAGCCAAACGGGAACTAACTATGGCTACACCTTC.